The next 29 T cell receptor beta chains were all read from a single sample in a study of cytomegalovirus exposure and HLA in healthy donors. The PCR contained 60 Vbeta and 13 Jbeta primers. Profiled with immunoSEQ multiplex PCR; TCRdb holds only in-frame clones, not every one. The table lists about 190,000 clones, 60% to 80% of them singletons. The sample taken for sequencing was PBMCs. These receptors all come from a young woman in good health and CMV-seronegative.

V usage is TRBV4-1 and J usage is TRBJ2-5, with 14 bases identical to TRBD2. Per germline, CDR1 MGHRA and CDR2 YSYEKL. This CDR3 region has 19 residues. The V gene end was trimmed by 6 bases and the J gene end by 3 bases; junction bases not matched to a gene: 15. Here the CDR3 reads CASRNRAGLAGVGKETQYF. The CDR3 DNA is TGCGCCAGCAGAAACCGAGCGGGACTAGCGGGAGTTGGGAAAGAGACCCAGTACTTC.

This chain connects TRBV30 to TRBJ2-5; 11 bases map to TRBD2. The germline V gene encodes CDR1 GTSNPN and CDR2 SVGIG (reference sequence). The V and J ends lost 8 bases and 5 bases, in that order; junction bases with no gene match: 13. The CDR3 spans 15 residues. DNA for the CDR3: TGTGCCGCCGGTATAAGACTAGCGGGAACGGAGACCCAGTACTTC. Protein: CAAGIRLAGTETQYF. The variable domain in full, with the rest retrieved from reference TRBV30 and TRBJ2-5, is SQTIHQWPATLVQPVGSPLSLECTVEGTSNPNLYWYRQAAGRGLQLLFYSVGIGQISSEVPQNLSASRPQDRQFILSSKKLLLSDSGFYLCAAGIRLAGTETQYFGPGTRLLVL.

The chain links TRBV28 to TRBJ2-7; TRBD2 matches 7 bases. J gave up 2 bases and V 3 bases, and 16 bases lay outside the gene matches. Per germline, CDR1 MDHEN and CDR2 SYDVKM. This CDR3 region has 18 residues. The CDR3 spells CASSFHLGRARSAYEQYF. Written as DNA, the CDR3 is TGTGCCAGCAGTTTCCACTTGGGGAGGGCCAGGTCCGCCTACGAGCAGTACTTC.

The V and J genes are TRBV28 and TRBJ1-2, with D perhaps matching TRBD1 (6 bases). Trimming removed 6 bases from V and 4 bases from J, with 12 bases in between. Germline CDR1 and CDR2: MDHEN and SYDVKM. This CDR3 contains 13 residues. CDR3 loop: CASRTGQPYGYTF. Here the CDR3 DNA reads TGTGCCAGCAGGACCGGACAGCCCTATGGCTACACCTTC.

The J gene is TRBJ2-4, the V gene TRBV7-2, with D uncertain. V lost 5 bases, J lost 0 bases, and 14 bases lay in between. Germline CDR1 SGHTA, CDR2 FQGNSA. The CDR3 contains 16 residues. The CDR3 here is CASSPKPTIAKNIQYF. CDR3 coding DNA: TGTGCCAGCAGCCCAAAACCTACCATAGCCAAAAACATTCAGTACTTC.

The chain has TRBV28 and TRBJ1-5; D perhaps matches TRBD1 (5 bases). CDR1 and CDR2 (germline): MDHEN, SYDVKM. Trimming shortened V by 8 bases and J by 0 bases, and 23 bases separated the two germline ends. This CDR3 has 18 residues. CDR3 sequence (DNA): TGTGCCAGCTCCTCTCTGGGATTCCTAGGGGATAGCAATCAGCCCCAGCATTTT. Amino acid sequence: CASSSLGFLGDSNQPQHF.

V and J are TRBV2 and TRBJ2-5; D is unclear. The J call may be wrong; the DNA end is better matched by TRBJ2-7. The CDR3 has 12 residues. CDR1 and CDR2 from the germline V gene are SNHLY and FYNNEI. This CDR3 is CASNGEPYEQYF. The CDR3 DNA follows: TGTGCCAGCAACGGAGAGCCCTACGAGCAGTACTTC.

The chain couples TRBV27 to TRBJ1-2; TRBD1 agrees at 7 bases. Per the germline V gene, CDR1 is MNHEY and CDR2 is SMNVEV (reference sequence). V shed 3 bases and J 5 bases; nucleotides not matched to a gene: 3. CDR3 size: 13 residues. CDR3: CASSFRGRYGYTF. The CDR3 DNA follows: TGTGCCAGCAGTTTCAGGGGGAGGTATGGCTACACCTTC.

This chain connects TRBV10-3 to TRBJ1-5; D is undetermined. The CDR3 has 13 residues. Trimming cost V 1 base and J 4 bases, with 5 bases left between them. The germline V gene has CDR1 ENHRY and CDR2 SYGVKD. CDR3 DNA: TGTGCCATCAGTGAGTATGAGAATCAGCCCCAGCATTTT. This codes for CAISEYENQPQHF.

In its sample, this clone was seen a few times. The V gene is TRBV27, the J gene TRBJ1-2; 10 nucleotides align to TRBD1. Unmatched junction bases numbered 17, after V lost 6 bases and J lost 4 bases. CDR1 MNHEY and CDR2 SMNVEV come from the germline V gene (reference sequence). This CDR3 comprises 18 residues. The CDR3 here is CASRTLISGTGDAYGYTF. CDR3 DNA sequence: TGTGCCAGCAGAACTCTTATTTCCGGGACAGGGGACGCCTATGGCTACACCTTC.

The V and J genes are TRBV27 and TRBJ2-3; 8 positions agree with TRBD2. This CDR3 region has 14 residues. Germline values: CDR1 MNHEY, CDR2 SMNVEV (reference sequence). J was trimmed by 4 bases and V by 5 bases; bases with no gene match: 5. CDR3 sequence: CASSGGRRADTQYF. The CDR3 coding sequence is TGTGCCAGCAGTGGCGGGAGGAGGGCAGATACGCAGTATTTT.

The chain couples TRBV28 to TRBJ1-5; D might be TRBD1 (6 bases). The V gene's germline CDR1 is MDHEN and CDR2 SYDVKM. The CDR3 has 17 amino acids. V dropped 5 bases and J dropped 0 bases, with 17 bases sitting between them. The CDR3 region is CASSVAVDSYSNQPQHF. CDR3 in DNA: TGTGCCAGCAGTGTGGCCGTGGACAGCTATAGCAATCAGCCCCAGCATTTT. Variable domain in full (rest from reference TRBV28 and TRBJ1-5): DVKVTQSSRYLVKRTGEKVFLECVQDMDHENMFWYRQDPGLGLRLIYFSYDVKMKEKGDIPEGYSVSREKKERFSLILESASTNQTSMYLCASSVAVDSYSNQPQHFGDGTRLSIL.

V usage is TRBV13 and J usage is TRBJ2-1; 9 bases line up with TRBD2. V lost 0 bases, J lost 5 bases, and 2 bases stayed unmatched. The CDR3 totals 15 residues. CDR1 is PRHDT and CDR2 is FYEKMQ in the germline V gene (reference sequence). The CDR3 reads CASSLGRLADNEQFF. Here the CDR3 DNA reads TGTGCCAGCAGCTTAGGCCGACTAGCGGACAATGAGCAGTTCTTC.

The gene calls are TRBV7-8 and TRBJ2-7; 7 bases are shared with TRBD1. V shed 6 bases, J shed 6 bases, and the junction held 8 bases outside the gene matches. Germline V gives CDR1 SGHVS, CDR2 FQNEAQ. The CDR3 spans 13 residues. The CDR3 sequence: CASRTGAFPEQYF. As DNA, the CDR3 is TGTGCCAGCAGAACAGGGGCCTTCCCCGAGCAGTACTTC.

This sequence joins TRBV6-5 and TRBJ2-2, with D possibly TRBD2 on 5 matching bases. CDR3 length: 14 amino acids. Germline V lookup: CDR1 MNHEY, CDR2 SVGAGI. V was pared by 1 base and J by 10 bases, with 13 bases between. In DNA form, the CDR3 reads TGTGCCAGCAGTTACTTGGAGGTCCGTGCGGAGCTGTTTTTT. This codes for CASSYLEVRAELFF.

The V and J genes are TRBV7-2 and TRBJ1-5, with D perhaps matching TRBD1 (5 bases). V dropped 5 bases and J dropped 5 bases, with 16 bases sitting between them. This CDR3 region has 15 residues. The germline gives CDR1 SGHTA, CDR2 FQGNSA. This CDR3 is CASSRQTEIHQPQHF. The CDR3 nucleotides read TGTGCCAGCAGCCGACAGACAGAAATACATCAGCCCCAGCATTTT.

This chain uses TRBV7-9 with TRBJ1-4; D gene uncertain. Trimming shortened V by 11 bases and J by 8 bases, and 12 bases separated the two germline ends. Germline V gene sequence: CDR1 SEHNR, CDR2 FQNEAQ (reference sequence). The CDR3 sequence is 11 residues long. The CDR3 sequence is CACKEGEKLFF. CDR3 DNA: TGTGCCTGCAAAGAGGGAGAAAAACTGTTTTTT.

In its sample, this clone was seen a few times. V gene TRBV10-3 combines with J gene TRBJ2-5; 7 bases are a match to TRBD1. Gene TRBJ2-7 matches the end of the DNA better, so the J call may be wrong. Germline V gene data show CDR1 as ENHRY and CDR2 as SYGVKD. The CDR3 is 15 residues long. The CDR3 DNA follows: TGTGCCATCAGTGGGGACAGTTCTGAAACCTACGAGCAGTACTTC. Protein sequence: CAISGDSSETYEQYF.

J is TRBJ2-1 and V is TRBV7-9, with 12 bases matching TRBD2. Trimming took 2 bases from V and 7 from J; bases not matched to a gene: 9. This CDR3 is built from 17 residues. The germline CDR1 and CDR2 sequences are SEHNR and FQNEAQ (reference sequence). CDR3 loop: CASSLSFGLAGQNEQFF. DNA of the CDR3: TGTGCCAGCAGCTTATCGTTCGGACTAGCGGGACAAAATGAGCAGTTCTTC.

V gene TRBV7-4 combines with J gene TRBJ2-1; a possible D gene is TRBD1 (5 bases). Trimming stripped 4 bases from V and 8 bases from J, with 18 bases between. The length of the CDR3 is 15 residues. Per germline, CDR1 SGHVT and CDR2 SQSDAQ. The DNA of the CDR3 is TGTGCCAGCAGCTGCTCGGACACCCTTGGGGATGAGCAGTTCTTC. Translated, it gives CASSCSDTLGDEQFF. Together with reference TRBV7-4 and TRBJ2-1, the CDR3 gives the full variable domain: GAGVSQSPRYKVAKRGRDVALRCDSISGHVTLYWYRQTLGQGSEVLTYSQSDAQRDKSGRPSGRFSAERPERSVSTLKIQRTEQGDSAVYLCASSCSDTLGDEQFFGPGTRLTVL.

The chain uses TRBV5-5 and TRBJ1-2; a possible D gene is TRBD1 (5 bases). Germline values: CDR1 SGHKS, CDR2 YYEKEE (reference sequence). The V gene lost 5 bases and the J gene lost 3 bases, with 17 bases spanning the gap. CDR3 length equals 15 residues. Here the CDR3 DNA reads TGTGCCAGCAGTCGGGCAGGGACTTTGGACTATGGCTACACCTTC. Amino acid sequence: CASSRAGTLDYGYTF.

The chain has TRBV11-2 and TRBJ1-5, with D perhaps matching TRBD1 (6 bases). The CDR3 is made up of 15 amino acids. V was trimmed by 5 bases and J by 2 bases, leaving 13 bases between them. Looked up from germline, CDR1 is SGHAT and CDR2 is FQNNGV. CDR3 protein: CASSQLGGGNQPQHF. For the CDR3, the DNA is TGTGCCAGCAGCCAACTAGGGGGTGGCAATCAGCCCCAGCATTTT. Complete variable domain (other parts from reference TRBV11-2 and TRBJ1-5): EAGVAQSPRYKIIEKRQSVAFWCNPISGHATLYWYQQILGQGPKLLIQFQNNGVVDDSQLPKDRFSAERLKGVDSTLKIQPAKLEDSAVYLCASSQLGGGNQPQHFGDGTRLSIL.

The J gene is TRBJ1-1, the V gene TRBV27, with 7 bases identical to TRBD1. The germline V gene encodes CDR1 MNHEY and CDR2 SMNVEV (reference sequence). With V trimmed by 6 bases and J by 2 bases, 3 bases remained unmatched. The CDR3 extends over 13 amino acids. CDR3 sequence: CASRRQGNTEAFF. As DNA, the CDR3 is TGTGCCAGCAGACGACAGGGAAACACTGAAGCTTTCTTT.

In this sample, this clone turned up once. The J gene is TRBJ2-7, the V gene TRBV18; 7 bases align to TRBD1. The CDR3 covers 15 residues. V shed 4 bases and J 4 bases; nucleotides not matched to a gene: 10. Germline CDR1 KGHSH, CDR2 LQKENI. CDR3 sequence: CASSRGTDLGYEQYF. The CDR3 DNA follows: TGTGCCAGCTCACGAGGGACAGACTTAGGGTACGAGCAGTACTTC.

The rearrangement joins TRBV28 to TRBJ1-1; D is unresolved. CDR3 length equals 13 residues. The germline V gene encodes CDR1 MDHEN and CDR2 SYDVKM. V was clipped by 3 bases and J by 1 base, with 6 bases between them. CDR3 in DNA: TGTGCCAGCAGTTTTGCGGCGAACACTGAAGCTTTCTTT. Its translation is CASSFAANTEAFF.

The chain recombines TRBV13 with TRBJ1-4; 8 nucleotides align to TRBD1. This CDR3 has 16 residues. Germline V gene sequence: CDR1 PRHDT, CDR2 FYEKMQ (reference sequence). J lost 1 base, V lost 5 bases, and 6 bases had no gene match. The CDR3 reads CASSGGQGGTNEKLFF. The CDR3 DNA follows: TGTGCCAGCAGCGGAGGACAGGGAGGAACTAATGAAAAACTGTTTTTT.

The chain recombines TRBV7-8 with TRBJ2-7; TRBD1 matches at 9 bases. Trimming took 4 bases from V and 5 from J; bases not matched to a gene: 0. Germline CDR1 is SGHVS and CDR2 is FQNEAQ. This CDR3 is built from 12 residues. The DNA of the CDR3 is TGTGCCAGCAGCTGGGACAGGGACGAGCAGTACTTC. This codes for CASSWDRDEQYF.

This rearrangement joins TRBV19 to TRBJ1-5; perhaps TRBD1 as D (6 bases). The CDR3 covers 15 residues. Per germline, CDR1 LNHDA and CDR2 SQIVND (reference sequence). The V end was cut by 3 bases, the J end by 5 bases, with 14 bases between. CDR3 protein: CASSILGQRDQPQHF. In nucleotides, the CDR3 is TGTGCCAGTAGTATCCTAGGACAGCGAGATCAGCCCCAGCATTTT.

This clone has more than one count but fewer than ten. CDR3 nucleotide sequence: TGCGCCAGCAGCCAAGATCTGTCGGGGGGTGGCTACACCTTC. Translated, it gives CASSQDLSGGGYTF. The chain combines TRBV4-1 with TRBJ1-2; D possibly corresponds to TRBD1 (5 bases). This CDR3 has 14 amino acids. V shed 0 bases and J shed 7 bases, with 12 bases lying between them. Germline CDR1 reads MGHRA; CDR2 reads YSYEKL.